The TCR beta chain under discussion was sequenced for a study of cytomegalovirus exposure and HLA in healthy donors. Study results and caveats: Researchers counted roughly 160 TCR beta chains as cytomegalovirus-associated.

Concerning this clone: Its target is unknown.

This CDR3 has 10 residues. CDR1 and CDR2 from the germline V gene are DFQATT and SNEGSKA (reference sequence). The ends were cut back, 8 bases at V and 2 bases at J, with 5 bases in the middle. Primers included in the PCR were 60 Vbeta and 13 Jbeta primers. Sequenced by immunoSEQ multiplex PCR; TCRdb stores in-frame clones only, minus some. The sample contains about 69,000 clones, around 68% of which appear only once. This chain links TRBV20-1 with TRBJ2-3; D is unresolved. The TCR sequence derives from a woman aged 25-40 years in good health and CMV-seronegative. Specimen: PBMCs. The CDR3 nucleotides read TGCAGTCCCTTCACAGATACGCAGTATTTT. Translating it yields CSPFTDTQYF.